The clone carrying this TCR beta chain has a single count. The CDR3 is 14 residues long. Germline trimming cut 5 bases from V and 1 base from J; bases unmatched to any gene: 3. The V gene's germline CDR1 is SGHTA and CDR2 FQGTGA. This record comes from a study of blood T cell repertoires in COVID-19. On the study more broadly: The cDNA or gDNA used as material had been derived from T cells, B-cell-depleted T cells, or PBMCs.

The authors' processing: Amplified reference gene primers provided the basis for estimating nucleated cell counts. Only in-frame clones appear in the TCRdb table, and some are missing; sequencing was by immunoSEQ multiplex PCR. V and J calls and clone size are copied from that table; D and trimming were computed from the DNA. The table has approximately 130,000 clones, about 87% seen once. This chain connects TRBV7-3 to TRBJ2-5; 8 bases fit TRBD1. The sample taken for sequencing was peripheral blood. The clonotype comes from a middle-aged man with active COVID-19. The CDR3 protein is CASSSGTGQETQYF. In DNA form, the CDR3 reads TGTGCCAGCAGCAGTGGGACAGGCCAAGAGACCCAGTACTTC.